Listed below are T cell receptor beta chains from one sample, sequenced in a study of T cell repertoires in ileal Crohn's disease. TCRdb keeps only in-frame clones here, not all; method: immunoSEQ multiplex PCR. The repertoire holds about 3,400 clones, with approximately 88% as singletons. Sequenced sample: ileal tissue. These receptors were collected from an adult with Crohn's disease. Both conserved end residues are trimmed from each CDR3. Clone size is stated in some rows and not others, as once, few, many or a class when expanded.

abundance,v_gene,CDR3aa
-,TRBV18,ASSRLAGELETQY
-,TRBV28,ASSTLGGGGEKLF
-,TRBV11-1,ASSPREGGSSYNEQF
-,TRBV9,ASSPAMEGRNTIY
-,TRBV7-2,ASSLAGNNEQF
-,TRBV28,ASSGPNTEAF
large,TRBV7-8,ASVPEGNQPQH
-,TRBV4-3,ASSQDVGSGANVLT
-,TRBV28,ASSGGSEHGYT
-,TRBV6-4,ASRARASDSTDTQY
-,TRBV28,ASSRSQGANTEAF
-,TRBV30,AGGWDRGEAF
-,TRBV29-1,SAAQGPEAF
-,TRBV30,AWSVGVSGANVLT